The 5 T cell receptor beta chains in this list originate from one sample, sequenced in a study of T cell responses to AZD1222 COVID-19 vaccine (dated by TCRdb to about 2021). This specimen's time point label, interpreted: about 28 days (+/-7) after the second vaccine dose. The method behind the library was the immunoSEQ multiplex PCR assay. TCRdb provides this immuneACCESS table in a form limited to in-frame rearrangements. Some clones are lacking; in checked studies, under half of them reflect an unresolved V gene, and why the rest are absent is not known. The sample records nearly 110,000 clones, about 85% of which are singletons. The ten most abundant clones make up around 4.7% of the sample. This specimen consisted of peripheral blood, obtained 28 days after the second AZD1222 dose. These receptor sequences come from an adult who received the AZD1222 COVID-19 vaccine.

This sequence joins TRBV4-2 and TRBJ2-1; D is ambiguous. There are 18 residues in the CDR3. V was shortened by 0 bases and J by 0 bases, with 15 bases between the two germline ends. Per the germline V gene, CDR1 is LGHNA and CDR2 is YNFKEQ. The CDR3 DNA reads TGTGCCAGCAGCCAAGACGATTGGGCCAGGAGCTCCTACAATGAGCAGTTCTTC. Its translation: CASSQDDWARSSYNEQFF.

The rearrangement joins TRBV9 to TRBJ2-1; TRBD1 agrees at 8 bases. This CDR3 has 14 amino acids. CDR1 is SGDLS, CDR2 YYNGEE, per germline. J was trimmed by 7 bases and V by 3 bases; bases with no gene match: 6. The CDR3 sequence: CASSARTGLNEQFF. In DNA form, the CDR3 reads TGTGCCAGCAGCGCTCGGACAGGGCTGAATGAGCAGTTCTTC.

V is TRBV7-9 and J is TRBJ1-3; no definite D call. V lost 4 bases and J lost 2, with 3 bases in between. Germline V gene data show CDR1 as SEHNR and CDR2 as FQNEAQ (reference sequence). CDR3 length: 12 residues. The CDR3 DNA sequence: TGTGCCAGCAGCTCTGCTGGAAACACCATATATTTT. Its protein is CASSSAGNTIYF. The variable domain in full, completed from reference TRBV7-9 and TRBJ1-3, reads DTGVSQNPRHKITKRGQNVTFRCDPISEHNRLYWYRQTLGQGPEFLTYFQNEAQLEKSRLLSDRFSAERPKGSFSTLEIQRTEQGDSAMYLCASSSAGNTIYFGEGSWLTVV.

This clone was recorded a few times. V and J are TRBV9 and TRBJ1-1; D possibly corresponds to TRBD1 (5 bases). The CDR3 consists of 15 residues. Between the trimmed V and J ends, which lost 4 bases and 4 bases, there was a span of 17 bases. Germline lookup yields CDR1 SGDLS and CDR2 YYNGEE. CDR3 bases: TGTGCCAGCAGCCCACGGACGGCCGGGGGCACTGAAGCTTTCTTT. Its protein product is CASSPRTAGGTEAFF.

The chain carries TRBV27 and TRBJ2-1, with 9 bases aligning to TRBD1. Germline assignment: CDR1 MNHEY and CDR2 SMNVEV (reference sequence). J gave up 4 bases and V 5 bases, and 3 bases lay outside the gene matches. The CDR3 contains 14 residues. The CDR3 loop is CASSRTGAYNEQFF. The CDR3 DNA reads TGTGCCAGCAGTCGGACAGGGGCGTACAATGAGCAGTTCTTC.